One sample yielded the 11 T cell receptor beta chains listed below, sequenced in a study of a mutant IDH1 vaccine in newly diagnosed glioma (dated by TCRdb to about 2021). These receptors have no known antigen. The library was built by means of the immunoSEQ multiplex PCR assay. TCRdb re-hosts the immuneACCESS table, in-frame sequences only. Its copies lack some clones; in the studies checked, an unresolved V gene accounts for under half of them, and the cause for the rest is not known. In this sample the table shows about 48,000 clones, more than 65% of which occur a single time. The ten largest clones represent 6% to 8% of the sample. In the paper's terms, the time point label means: week 35, safety follow-up. Each vaccine dose was 300 ug of a 20-mer mutant IDH1 peptide in Montanide, given subcutaneously with topical imiquimod. Here the sequenced sample was PBMCs, taken from a glioma patient whose treatment included an IDH1 peptide vaccine. The receptors were gathered from a man aged 35-49 years with glioma.

The chain combines TRBV5-5 with TRBJ2-7; D remains unclear. CDR3 length equals 14 residues. Trimming shortened V by 2 bases and J by 4 bases, and 13 bases separated the two germline ends. CDR1 and CDR2 from the germline V gene are SGHKS and YYEKEE (reference sequence). The CDR3 sequence: CASSFYSLTYEQYF. The DNA for the CDR3 is TGTGCCAGCAGCTTTTACTCCCTAACATACGAGCAGTACTTC.

The chain's CDR3 is CASSLIGGVPDTQYF. The CDR3 DNA reads TGTGCCAGCAGCTTAATCGGCGGGGTTCCAGATACGCAGTATTTT. The chain uses TRBV7-3 and TRBJ2-3; maybe TRBD2 (6 bases). CDR1 and CDR2 (germline): SGHTA, FQGTGA. The CDR3 is 15 residues long. V was cut by 1 base and J by 4 bases, with 12 bases left in between.

The chain combines TRBV4-1 with TRBJ2-7; possible D gene TRBD1, 5 bases. With 0 bases removed from V and 6 bases from J, the gap between germline ends came to 12 bases. The CDR3 is 14 amino acids. The germline V gene encodes CDR1 MGHRA and CDR2 YSYEKL. This chain's CDR3 is CASSQDRTRGEQYF. In DNA form, the CDR3 reads TGCGCCAGCAGCCAAGATCGGACAAGAGGCGAGCAGTACTTC.

The chain recombines TRBV2 with TRBJ2-6; D is undetermined. Germline assignment: CDR1 SNHLY and CDR2 FYNNEI. With 6 bases removed from V and 0 bases from J, the gap between germline ends came to 6 bases. This CDR3 is built from 14 residues. The CDR3, as DNA: TGTGCCAGCAGGAAGGACTCTGGGGCCAACGTCCTGACTTTC. Residues: CASRKDSGANVLTF.

The rearrangement links TRBV10-3 to TRBJ1-2; 7 nucleotides align to TRBD1. The germline V gene encodes CDR1 ENHRY and CDR2 SYGVKD. With V trimmed by 2 bases and J by 6 bases, 6 bases remained unmatched. This CDR3 has 14 residues. CDR3 protein: CAISEPTGPDGYTF. The CDR3 DNA reads TGTGCCATCAGTGAGCCGACAGGGCCCGATGGCTACACCTTC.

V usage is TRBV18 and J usage is TRBJ2-2; 12 nucleotides match TRBD1. J lost 6 bases, V lost 8 bases, and 10 bases had no gene match. The length of the CDR3 is 16 residues. Looked up from germline, CDR1 is KGHSH and CDR2 is LQKENI. CDR3 sequence reads: CASPAPGQGAAGELFF. CDR3 nucleotide sequence: TGTGCCAGCCCAGCACCGGGACAGGGGGCCGCCGGGGAGCTGTTTTTT.

This chain connects TRBV1 to TRBJ2-3; the listed D gene, TRBD2, was not tested against the DNA. TRBV1 is a documented pseudogene. The length of the CDR3 is 16 residues. The CDR3, as DNA: TGCACCAGCAGCCAACCAGGAGAGGAGACTAAGGATACGCAGTATTTT. Amino acid sequence: CTSSQPGEETKDTQYF.

This clone is a singleton in its sample. This chain links TRBV4-1 with TRBJ2-2, with TRBD1 as a possible D gene (6 bases). The V gene's germline CDR1 is MGHRA and CDR2 YSYEKL. This CDR3 contains 16 residues. The germline V and J ends were trimmed by 0 bases and 2 bases, with 10 bases remaining between them. The DNA for the CDR3 is TGCGCCAGCAGCCAAGAAACAGGGCCAAACACCGGGGAGCTGTTTTTT. This translates into CASSQETGPNTGELFF.

V gene TRBV4-1 combines with J gene TRBJ1-2; D call uncertain. The CDR3 loop spans 13 amino acids. With 0 bases removed from V and 4 bases from J, the gap between germline ends came to 6 bases. Germline V lookup: CDR1 MGHRA, CDR2 YSYEKL. The CDR3 loop reads CASSQDGTYGYTF. The CDR3 coding sequence is TGCGCCAGCAGCCAAGACGGAACCTATGGCTACACCTTC.

V gene TRBV5-4 combines with J gene TRBJ1-2, with D possibly being TRBD1 (5 bases). V was clipped by 2 bases and J by 13 bases, with 12 bases between them. Germline V CDR1 and CDR2: SGHNT, YYREEE (reference sequence). CDR3 size: 11 residues. The CDR3: CASSFRGAFTF. The CDR3 coding sequence is TGTGCCAGCAGCTTTCGAGGGGCCTTCACCTTC.

The gene calls are TRBV4-1 and TRBJ1-1; no clear D gene. The V gene's germline CDR1 is MGHRA and CDR2 YSYEKL. With 2 bases removed from V and 7 bases from J, the gap between germline ends came to 11 bases. The CDR3 extends over 13 amino acids. This CDR3 is CASSQKRVNEAFF. DNA of the CDR3: TGCGCCAGCAGCCAAAAACGGGTGAATGAAGCTTTCTTT.